This T cell receptor beta chain was documented in a study of blood T cell repertoires in COVID-19. Looking at the study overall: Sources were T cells, B-cell-depleted T cells, or PBMCs; the material itself was cDNA or gDNA.

Source study methods: Researchers report that nucleated cell counts were estimated from reference gene primer amplification. Only in-frame clones appear in the TCRdb table, and some are missing; sequencing was by immunoSEQ multiplex PCR. For V, J and clone size, that table is used; D and trimming come from the DNA. The sample gives 200,000 to 300,000 clones, 88% of which show up once; about 5.9% is in the top ten. A Seattle source enrolled patients during active infection and followed them longitudinally. Sequencing was carried out using peripheral blood. This receptor was obtained from a woman aged 25 to 45 with COVID-19, enrolled during active disease.

Here the CDR3 reads CASSDVLGPDRDYSNQPQHF. DNA of the CDR3: TGTGCCAGCAGTGATGTTCTAGGCCCGGACAGGGATTATAGCAATCAGCCCCAGCATTTT. The chain couples TRBV2 to TRBJ1-5, with TRBD1 matching over 8 bases. V gave up 3 bases and J gave up 0 bases; unmatched junction bases: 16. The germline gives CDR1 SNHLY, CDR2 FYNNEI. The length of the CDR3 is 20 residues.